Detailed here is one T cell receptor (beta chain). Its antigen is not known. Other DNA variants within this sample encode the same CDR3. The CDR3 runs to 13 residues. Germline CDR1 and CDR2: SGHNT and YENEEA. Trimming cost V 3 bases and J 4 bases, with 10 bases left between them. Clones were sequenced by immunoSEQ multiplex PCR, and TCRdb holds only the in-frame ones, with some missing. Of more than 550,000 clones listed, less than 95% are singletons. The data originate from a study of shared clonotypes between healthy human individuals. Adult donors, all healthy and HIV-negative, had no recent acute infections or vaccinations. Study findings and constraints: A generally larger estimated richness was seen in naive subsets than in memory subsets. Large sequencing depth failed to make sorted-subset sequencing complete, rarefaction showed.

Sequencing was carried out using memory CD8+ T cells from PBMCs. Documented subset: CD45RO+ cells pooled with CCR7-negative TemRA cells. This TCR was sampled from a man aged 18-30 years in good health. Some clones in this sample may be carry-over from other donors' samples. The chain links TRBV11-3 to TRBJ2-7, with TRBD1 as a possible D gene (5 bases). The CDR3: CASSLGTGYEQYF. CDR3 DNA sequence: TGTGCCAGCAGCTTGGGTACAGGTTACGAGCAGTACTTC.